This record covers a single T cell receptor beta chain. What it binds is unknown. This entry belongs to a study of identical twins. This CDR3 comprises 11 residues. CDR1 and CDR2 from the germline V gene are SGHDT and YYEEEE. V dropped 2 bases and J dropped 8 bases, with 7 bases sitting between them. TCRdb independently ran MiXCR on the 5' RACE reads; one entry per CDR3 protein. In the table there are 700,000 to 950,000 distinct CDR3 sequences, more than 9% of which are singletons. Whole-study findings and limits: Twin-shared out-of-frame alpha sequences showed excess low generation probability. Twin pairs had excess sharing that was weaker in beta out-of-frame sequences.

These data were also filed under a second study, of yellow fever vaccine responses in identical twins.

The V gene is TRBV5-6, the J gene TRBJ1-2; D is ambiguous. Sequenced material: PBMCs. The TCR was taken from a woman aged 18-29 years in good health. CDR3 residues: CASSLSNGYTF. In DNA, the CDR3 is TGTGCCAGCAGCTTAAGCAACGGCTACACCTTC.